This TCR beta chain appears in the sequencing data of a study of T cell responses to AZD1222 COVID-19 vaccine. Study-wide results and limits: Donors in the cohort were predominantly white British and more often female, and clonal diversity was possibly underestimated. The number of AZD1222 recipients seropositive at baseline was only 6 or 7. Spike-specific TCR breadth and depth both grew after two AZD1222 doses.

V gave up 3 bases and J gave up 5 bases, with 5 bases separating them. Germline V CDR1 and CDR2: SGHDT, YYEEEE. The CDR3 sequence is 11 residues long. Repertoires were generated with immunoSEQ multiplex PCR, while TCRdb's copy carries only in-frame clones and drops some. The sample lists roughly 140,000 clones; 80% to 90% were seen once. Comments on this clone: Its cognate antigen is unknown.

Sequenced material: peripheral blood, taken 28 days after the second AZD1222 dose. The receptor's source is an adult who received the AZD1222 COVID-19 vaccine. The V call is TRBV5-6, the J call TRBJ1-1; TRBD1 might be the D (5 bases). The chain's CDR3 is CASSWGTEAFF. CDR3 in DNA: TGTGCCAGCAGCTGGGGGACTGAAGCTTTCTTT.